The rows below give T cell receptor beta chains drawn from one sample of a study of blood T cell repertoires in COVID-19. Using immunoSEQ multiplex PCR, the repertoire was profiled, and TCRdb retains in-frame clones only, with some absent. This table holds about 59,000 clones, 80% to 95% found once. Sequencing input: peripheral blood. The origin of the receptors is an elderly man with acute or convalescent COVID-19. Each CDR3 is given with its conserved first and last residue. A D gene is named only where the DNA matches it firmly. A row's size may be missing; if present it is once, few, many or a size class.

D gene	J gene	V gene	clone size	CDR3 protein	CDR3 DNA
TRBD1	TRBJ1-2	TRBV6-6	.	CASSATGNYGYTF	TGTGCCAGCAGTGCGACAGGGAACTATGGCTACACCTTC
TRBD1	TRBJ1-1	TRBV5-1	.	CASKETGENTEAFF	TGCGCCAGTAAGGAGACAGGGGAGAACACTGAAGCTTTCTTT
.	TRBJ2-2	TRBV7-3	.	CASSLTSSGELFF	TGTGCCAGCAGCTTAACTAGTTCCGGGGAGCTGTTTTTT
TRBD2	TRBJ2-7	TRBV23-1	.	CASTPPGGSEQYF	TGCGCCAGCACCCCCCCGGGGGGGAGTGAGCAGTACTTC
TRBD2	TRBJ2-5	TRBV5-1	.	CASSRSGGEETQYF	TGCGCCAGCAGCAGAAGCGGGGGGGAAGAGACCCAGTACTTC
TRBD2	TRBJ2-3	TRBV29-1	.	CSRREGAGISTDTQYF	TGCAGCAGACGGGAGGGAGCGGGGATTAGCACAGATACGCAGTATTTT
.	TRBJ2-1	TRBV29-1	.	CSVEESGNEQFF	TGCAGCGTTGAAGAGTCGGGGAATGAGCAGTTCTTC
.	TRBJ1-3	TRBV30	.	CAWSGDSGNTIYF	TGTGCCTGGAGTGGGGACTCCGGAAACACCATATATTTT
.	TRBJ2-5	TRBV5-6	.	CASSPMAGKETQYF	TGTGCCAGCAGCCCCATGGCAGGGAAAGAGACCCAGTACTTC
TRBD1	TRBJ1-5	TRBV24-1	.	CATSDTRDRGGGNQPQHF	TGTGCCACCAGTGACACCCGGGACAGGGGAGGAGGCAATCAGCCCCAGCATTTT
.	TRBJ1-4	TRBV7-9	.	CASSPGWEVNEKLFF	TGTGCCAGCAGCCCCGGCTGGGAGGTGAATGAAAAACTGTTTTTT
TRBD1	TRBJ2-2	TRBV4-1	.	CASSPGDRGATGELFF	TGCGCCAGCAGCCCGGGGGACAGGGGCGCGACCGGGGAGCTGTTTTTT
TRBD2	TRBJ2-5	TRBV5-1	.	CASSLAGLAGQETQYF	TGCGCCAGCAGCTTGGCCGGGCTAGCGGGGCAGGAGACCCAGTACTTC
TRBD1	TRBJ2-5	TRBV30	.	CAWGLQGVGETQYF	TGTGCCTGGGGACTTCAGGGGGTTGGGGAGACCCAGTACTTC
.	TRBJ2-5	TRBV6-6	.	CASSYRRGPQETQYF	TGTGCCAGCAGTTACAGGCGGGGGCCCCAAGAGACCCAGTACTTC
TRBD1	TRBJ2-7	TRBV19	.	CASTGTGGSYEQYF	TGTGCCAGTACCGGGACAGGGGGGTCCTACGAGCAGTACTTC
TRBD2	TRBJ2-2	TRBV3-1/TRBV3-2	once	CASSQPGTSGGAGELFF	TGTGCCAGCAGCCAACCCGGGACTAGCGGGGGGGCCGGGGAGCTGTTTTTT
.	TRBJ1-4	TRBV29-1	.	CSVLGPNEKLFF	TGCAGCGTTTTGGGGCCGAATGAAAAACTGTTTTTT
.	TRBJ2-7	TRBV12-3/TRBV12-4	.	CASSSGTNNEQYF	TGTGCCAGCAGTTCCGGGACAAATAACGAGCAGTACTTC
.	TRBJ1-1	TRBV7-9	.	CASSLQGISTEAFF	TGTGCCAGCAGCTTACAGGGCATTTCTACTGAAGCTTTCTTT
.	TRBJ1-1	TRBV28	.	CASELRVGRHTEAFF	TGTGCCAGCGAACTCAGAGTCGGCAGGCACACTGAAGCTTTCTTT
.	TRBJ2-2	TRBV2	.	CASSDRTGELFF	TGTGCCAGCAGTGACCGGACCGGGGAGCTGTTTTTT
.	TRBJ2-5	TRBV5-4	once	CASSSRGGQETQYF	TGTGCCAGCAGCTCCAGGGGCGGCCAAGAGACCCAGTACTTC
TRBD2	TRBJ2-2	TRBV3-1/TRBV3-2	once	CASSHYSGGANTGELFF	TGTGCCAGCAGCCACTATAGCGGGGGGGCTAACACCGGGGAGCTGTTTTTT
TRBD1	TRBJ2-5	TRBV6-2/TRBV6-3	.	CASSYSTGTGKAQETQYF	TGTGCCAGCAGTTATTCCACCGGGACAGGTAAAGCCCAAGAGACCCAGTACTTC
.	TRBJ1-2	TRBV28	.	CASKKVGVNYGYTF	TGTGCCAGCAAGAAGGTTGGAGTTAACTATGGCTACACCTTC
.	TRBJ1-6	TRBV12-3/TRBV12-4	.	CASSFRGDSPLHF	TGTGCCAGCAGTTTCCGAGGCGATTCACCCCTCCACTTT
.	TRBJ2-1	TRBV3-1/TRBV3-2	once	CASSQEGAYNEQFF	TGTGCCAGCAGCCAAGAGGGCGCCTACAATGAGCAGTTCTTC
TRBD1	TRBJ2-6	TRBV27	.	CASRSGTVSGANVLTF	TGTGCCAGCAGGTCCGGGACAGTCTCTGGGGCCAACGTCCTGACTTTC